The table lists the clone carrying this T cell receptor (beta chain) with a few counts. Its antigen is not identified. Time point denoted: patch test 2, 6 weeks after DPC sensitization. Treatment reported: therapeutic diphenylcyclopropenone sensitization with weekly scalp DPC. These data belong to a study of human T cells and chemical hapten exposure. Regarding the study as a whole: Expanded TCRs grouped into significantly more large CDR3 similarity clusters than controls produced.

MiXCR was run by TCRdb on the RACE reads, yielding one entry per CDR3 protein. The table has 80,000 to 95,000 distinct CDR3 sequences, approximately 10% seen once. Sequenced material: whole blood, taken in connection with sensitization to the hapten diphenylcyclopropenone (DPC). The receptor's source is a man aged 40-49 years with alopecia areata. Some clones in this sample may be carry-over from other donors' samples.

The CDR3: CASSPPGPIYEQYF. The DNA for the CDR3 is TGTGCCAGCAGCCCGCCGGGACCTATTTACGAGCAGTACTTC. The V gene is TRBV21-1, the J gene TRBJ2-7; the table gives TRBD1 as D, unverified against the DNA. TRBV21-1 is noted as a pseudogene. The CDR3 has 14 amino acids.